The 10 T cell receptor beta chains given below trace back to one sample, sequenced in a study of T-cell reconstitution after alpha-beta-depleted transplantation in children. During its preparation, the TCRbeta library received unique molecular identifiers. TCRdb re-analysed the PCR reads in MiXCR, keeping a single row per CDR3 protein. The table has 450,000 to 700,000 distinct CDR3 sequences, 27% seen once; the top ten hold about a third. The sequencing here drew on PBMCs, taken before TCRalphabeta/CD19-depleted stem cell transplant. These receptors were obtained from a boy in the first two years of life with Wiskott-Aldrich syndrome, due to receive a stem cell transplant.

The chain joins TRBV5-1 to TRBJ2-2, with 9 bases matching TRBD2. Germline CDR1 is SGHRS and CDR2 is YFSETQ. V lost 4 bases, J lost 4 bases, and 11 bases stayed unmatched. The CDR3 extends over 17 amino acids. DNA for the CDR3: TGCGCCAGCAGCCCCGGGACTAGCCCTGCTATCACCGGGGAGCTGTTTTTT. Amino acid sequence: CASSPGTSPAITGELFF.

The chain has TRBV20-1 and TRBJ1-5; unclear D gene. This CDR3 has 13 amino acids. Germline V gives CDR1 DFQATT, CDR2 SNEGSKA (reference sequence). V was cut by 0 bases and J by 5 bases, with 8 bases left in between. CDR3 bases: TGCAGTGCTAGAGATGATGGCGATCAGCCCCAGCATTTT. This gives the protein CSARDDGDQPQHF.

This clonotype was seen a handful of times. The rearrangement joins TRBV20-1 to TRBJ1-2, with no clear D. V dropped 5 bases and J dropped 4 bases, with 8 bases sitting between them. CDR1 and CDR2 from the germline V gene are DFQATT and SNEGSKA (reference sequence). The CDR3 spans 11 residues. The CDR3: CSARRGYGYTF. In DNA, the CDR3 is TGCAGTGCTCGACGGGGCTATGGCTACACCTTC.

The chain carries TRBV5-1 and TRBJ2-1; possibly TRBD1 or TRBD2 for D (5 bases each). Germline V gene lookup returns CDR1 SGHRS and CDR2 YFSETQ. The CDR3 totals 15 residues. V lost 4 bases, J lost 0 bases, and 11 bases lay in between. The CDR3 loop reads CASSPGRFSYNEQFF. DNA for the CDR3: TGCGCCAGCAGCCCGGGACGGTTCTCCTACAATGAGCAGTTCTTC.

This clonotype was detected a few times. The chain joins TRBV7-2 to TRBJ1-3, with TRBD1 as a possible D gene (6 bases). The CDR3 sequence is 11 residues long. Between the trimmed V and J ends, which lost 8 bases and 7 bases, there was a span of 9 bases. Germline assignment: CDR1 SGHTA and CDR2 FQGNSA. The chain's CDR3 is CASGQSNTIYF. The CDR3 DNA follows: TGTGCCAGCGGACAGAGCAACACCATATATTTT.

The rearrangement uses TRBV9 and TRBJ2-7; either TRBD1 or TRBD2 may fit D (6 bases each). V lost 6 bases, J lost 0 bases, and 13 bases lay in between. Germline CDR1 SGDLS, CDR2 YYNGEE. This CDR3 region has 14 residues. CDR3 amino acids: CASTPGEASYEQYF. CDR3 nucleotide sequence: TGTGCCAGCACCCCAGGGGAGGCCTCCTACGAGCAGTACTTC.

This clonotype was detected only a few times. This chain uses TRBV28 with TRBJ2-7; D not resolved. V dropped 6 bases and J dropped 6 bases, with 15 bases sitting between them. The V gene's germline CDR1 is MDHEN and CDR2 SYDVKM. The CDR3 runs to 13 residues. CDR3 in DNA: TGTGCCAGCAGGCCAAAAGGAGTTGGCGAGCAGTACTTC. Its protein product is CASRPKGVGEQYF.

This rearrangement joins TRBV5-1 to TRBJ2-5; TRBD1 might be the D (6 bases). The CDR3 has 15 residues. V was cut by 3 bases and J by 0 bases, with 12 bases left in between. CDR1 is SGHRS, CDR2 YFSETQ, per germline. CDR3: CASSSGQHYQETQYF. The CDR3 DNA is TGCGCCAGCAGCTCGGGACAACACTACCAAGAGACCCAGTACTTC.

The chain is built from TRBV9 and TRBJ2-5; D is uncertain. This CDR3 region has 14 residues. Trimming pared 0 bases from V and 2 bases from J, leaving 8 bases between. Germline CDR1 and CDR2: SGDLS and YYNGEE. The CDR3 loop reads CASSVVGEQETQYF. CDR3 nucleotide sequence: TGTGCCAGCAGCGTAGTCGGAGAACAAGAGACCCAGTACTTC.

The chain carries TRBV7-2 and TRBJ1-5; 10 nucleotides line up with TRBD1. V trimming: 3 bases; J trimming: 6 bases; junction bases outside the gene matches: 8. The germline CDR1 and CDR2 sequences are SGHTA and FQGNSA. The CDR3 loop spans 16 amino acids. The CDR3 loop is CASSFIGTGVSQPQHF. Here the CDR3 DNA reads TGTGCCAGCAGCTTTATTGGGACAGGGGTCAGTCAGCCCCAGCATTTT.